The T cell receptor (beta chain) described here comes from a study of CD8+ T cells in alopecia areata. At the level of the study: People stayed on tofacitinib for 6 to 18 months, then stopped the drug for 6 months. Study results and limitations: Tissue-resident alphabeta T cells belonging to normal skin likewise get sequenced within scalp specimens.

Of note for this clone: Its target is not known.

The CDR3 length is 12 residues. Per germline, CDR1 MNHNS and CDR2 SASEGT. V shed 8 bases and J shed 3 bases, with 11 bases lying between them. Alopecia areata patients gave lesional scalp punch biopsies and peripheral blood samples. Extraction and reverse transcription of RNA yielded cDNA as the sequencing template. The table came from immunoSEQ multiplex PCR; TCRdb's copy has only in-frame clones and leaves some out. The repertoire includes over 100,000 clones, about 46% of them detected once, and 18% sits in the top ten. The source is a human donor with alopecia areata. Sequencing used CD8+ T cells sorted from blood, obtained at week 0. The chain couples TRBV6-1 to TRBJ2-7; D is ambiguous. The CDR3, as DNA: TGTGCCAGCGGGCAGGCGAACTACGAGCAGTACTTC. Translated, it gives CASGQANYEQYF.